This TCR beta chain came from a study of shared clonotypes between healthy human individuals. Whole-study context: Used for every donor were three CD4 naive, three CD4 memory, two CD8 naive and one CD8 memory plate. Study-level points and caveats: Only blood was sampled, and tissue TCR repertoires likely differ from blood ones.

This CDR3 comprises 13 residues. Germline V CDR1 and CDR2: SGHTA, FQGNSA. Trimming shortened V by 2 bases and J by 8 bases, and 12 bases separated the two germline ends. The table came from immunoSEQ multiplex PCR; TCRdb's copy has only in-frame clones and leaves some out. In the table there are some 2,100,000 clones, approximately 94% of which are singletons. Subsets obtained from CD4+ cells comprised CD45RA+ naive and CD45RA-negative memory cells. Remarks on this clone: Its matching antigen is unknown.

Input material: naive CD4+ T cells sorted from blood. Subset of the sample: CD45RA+ positively selected. The receptor's source is a man between 18 and 29 years old in good health. The J gene is TRBJ2-5, the V gene TRBV7-2; D uncertain. This chain's CDR3 is CASSLKAQVTQYF. As DNA, the CDR3 is TGTGCCAGCAGCTTAAAAGCCCAAGTCACCCAGTACTTC.